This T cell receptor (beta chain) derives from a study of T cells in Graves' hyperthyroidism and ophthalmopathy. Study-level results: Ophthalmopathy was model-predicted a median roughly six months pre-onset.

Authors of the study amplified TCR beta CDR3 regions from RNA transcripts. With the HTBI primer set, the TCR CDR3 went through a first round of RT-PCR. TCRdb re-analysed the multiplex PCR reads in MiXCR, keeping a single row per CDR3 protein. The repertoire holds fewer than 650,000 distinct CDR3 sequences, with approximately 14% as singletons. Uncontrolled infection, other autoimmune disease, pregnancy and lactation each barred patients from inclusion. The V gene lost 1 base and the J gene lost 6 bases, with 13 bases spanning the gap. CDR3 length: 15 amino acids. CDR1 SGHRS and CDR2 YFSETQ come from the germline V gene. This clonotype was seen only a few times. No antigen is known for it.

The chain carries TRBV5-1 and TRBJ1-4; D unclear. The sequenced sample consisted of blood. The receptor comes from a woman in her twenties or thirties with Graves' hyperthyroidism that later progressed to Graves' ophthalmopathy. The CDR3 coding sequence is TGCGCCAGCAGCTTGCAAGGCCACGAAGATGAAAAACTGTTTTTT. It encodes CASSLQGHEDEKLFF.